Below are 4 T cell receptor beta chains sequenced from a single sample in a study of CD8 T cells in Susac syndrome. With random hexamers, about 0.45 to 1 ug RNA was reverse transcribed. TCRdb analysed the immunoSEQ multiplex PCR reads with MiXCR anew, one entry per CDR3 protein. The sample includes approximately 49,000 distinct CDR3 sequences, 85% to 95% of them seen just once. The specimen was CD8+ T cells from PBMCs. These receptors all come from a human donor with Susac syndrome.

The CDR3 bases are TGTGCCTGGAGTGTGGGACACTCCTACGAGCAGTACTTC. Translating gives CAWSVGHSYEQYF. The V gene is TRBV30, the J gene TRBJ2-7; possibly TRBD1 for D (6 bases). Looked up from germline, CDR1 is GTSNPN and CDR2 is SVGIG (reference sequence). V lost 0 bases to trimming and J lost 0 bases, with 6 bases between them. The CDR3 has 13 amino acids.

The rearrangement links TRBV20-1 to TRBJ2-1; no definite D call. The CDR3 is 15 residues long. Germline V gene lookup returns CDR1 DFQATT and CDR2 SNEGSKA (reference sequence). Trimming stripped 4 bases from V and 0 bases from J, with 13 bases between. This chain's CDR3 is CSATSYSSSYNEQFF. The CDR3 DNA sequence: TGCAGTGCTACAAGTTACTCGAGCTCCTACAATGAGCAGTTCTTC.

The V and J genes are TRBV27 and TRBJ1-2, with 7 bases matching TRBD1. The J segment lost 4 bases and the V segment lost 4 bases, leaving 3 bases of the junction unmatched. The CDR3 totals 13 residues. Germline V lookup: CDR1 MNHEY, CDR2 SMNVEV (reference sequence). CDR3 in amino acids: CASSSDRVYGYTF. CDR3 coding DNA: TGTGCCAGCAGTTCCGACAGGGTCTATGGCTACACCTTC.

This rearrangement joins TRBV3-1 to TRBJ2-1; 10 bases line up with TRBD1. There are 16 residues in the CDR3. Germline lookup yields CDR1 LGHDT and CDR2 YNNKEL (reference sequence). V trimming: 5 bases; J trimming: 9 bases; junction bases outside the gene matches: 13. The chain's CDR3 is CASSSFRDRGRAEQFF. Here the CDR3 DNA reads TGTGCCAGCAGCTCTTTCCGGGACAGGGGACGTGCTGAGCAGTTCTTC.